This T cell receptor (beta chain) was captured by sequencing in a study of blood T cell repertoires in COVID-19. Study-wide background: Acute and convalescent COVID-19 samples came from the United States, Italy and Spain. PBMCs, B-cell-depleted T cells, or T cells provided the cDNA or gDNA that made up the material.

This CDR3 is built from 13 residues. Germline CDR1 is MDHEN and CDR2 is SYDVKM. The ends were cut back, 5 bases at V and 4 bases at J, with 9 bases in the middle. Per the authors' pipeline: Reference gene primer amplification in the assay estimated nucleated cell counts. Measured with immunoSEQ multiplex PCR; TCRdb has only the in-frame clones, and not every one. V and J calls and clone size are as listed in that table; D and trimming were resolved from the DNA. The data show some 33,000 clones, about 90% seen once. The sequencing sample was made of peripheral blood. The receptor's source is a human donor in a cohort sampled during active COVID-19. The chain carries TRBV28 and TRBJ1-5; the D gene is possibly TRBD1 (6 bases). For the CDR3, the DNA is TGTGCCAGCAGTAGAAGGGGGAATCAGCCCCAGCATTTT. Translating gives CASSRRGNQPQHF.